One TCR beta chain is described in this entry. Repertoires were generated with immunoSEQ multiplex PCR, while TCRdb's copy carries only in-frame clones and drops some. The profile shows about 110,000 clones, about 90% of them singletons. Trimming pared 6 bases from V and 1 base from J, leaving 15 bases between. CDR3 length equals 16 residues. Germline-derived CDR1 and CDR2 are MNHNY and SVGAGI (reference sequence). This sample is drawn from a study of siplizumab effects on memory and regulatory T cells. V and J are TRBV6-6 and TRBJ2-2; D may correspond to TRBD1 or TRBD2 (5 bases each). The sequenced material came from Tregs sorted from blood. This TCR came from a human donor in good health. In nucleotides, the CDR3 is TGTGCCAGCAGCCCCTCGGGGACGGGGAACACCGGGGAGCTGTTTTTT. Residues: CASSPSGTGNTGELFF.